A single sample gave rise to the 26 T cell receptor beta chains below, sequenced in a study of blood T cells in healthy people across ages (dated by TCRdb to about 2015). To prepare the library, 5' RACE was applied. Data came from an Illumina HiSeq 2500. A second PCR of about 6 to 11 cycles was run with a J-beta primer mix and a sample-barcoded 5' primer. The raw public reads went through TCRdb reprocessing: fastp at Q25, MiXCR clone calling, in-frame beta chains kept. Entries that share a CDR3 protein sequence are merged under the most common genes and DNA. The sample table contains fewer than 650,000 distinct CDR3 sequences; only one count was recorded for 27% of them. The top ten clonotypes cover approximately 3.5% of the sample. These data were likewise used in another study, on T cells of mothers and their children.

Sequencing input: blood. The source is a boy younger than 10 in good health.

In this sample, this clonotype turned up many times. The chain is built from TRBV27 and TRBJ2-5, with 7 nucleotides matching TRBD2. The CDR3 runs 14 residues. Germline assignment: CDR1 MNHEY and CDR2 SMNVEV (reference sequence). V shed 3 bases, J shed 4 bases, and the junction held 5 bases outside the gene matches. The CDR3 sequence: CASSLGGDGETQYF. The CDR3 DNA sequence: TGTGCCAGCAGTTTGGGGGGGGATGGAGAGACCCAGTACTTC.

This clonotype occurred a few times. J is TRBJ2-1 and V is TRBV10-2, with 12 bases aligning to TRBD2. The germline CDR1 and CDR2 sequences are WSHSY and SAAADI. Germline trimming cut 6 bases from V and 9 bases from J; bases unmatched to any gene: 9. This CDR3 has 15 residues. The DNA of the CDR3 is TGCGCCAGCAGCAACCTAGCGGGGGGGCCCGGTGAGCAGTTCTTC. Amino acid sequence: CASSNLAGGPGEQFF.

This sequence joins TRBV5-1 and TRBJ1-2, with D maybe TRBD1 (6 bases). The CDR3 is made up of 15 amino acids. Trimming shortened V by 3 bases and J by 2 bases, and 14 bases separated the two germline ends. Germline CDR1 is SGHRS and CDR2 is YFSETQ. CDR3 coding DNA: TGCGCCAGCAGCTCCACAGGGAGTGGAAACTATGGCTACACCTTC. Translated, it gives CASSSTGSGNYGYTF.

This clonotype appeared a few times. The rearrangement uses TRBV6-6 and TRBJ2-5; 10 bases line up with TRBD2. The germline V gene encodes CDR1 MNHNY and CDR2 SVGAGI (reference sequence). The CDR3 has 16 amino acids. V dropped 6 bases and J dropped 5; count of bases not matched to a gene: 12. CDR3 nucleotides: TGTGCCAGCAGCCCTGGAACTAGCGGGAACTTGGAGACCCAGTACTTC. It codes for CASSPGTSGNLETQYF.

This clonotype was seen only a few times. The CDR3 region has the DNA TGTGCCAGCTCACCATGGAGCCCCGGGGAATACGAGCAGTACTTC. As protein: CASSPWSPGEYEQYF. The chain recombines TRBV18 with TRBJ2-1; D may be TRBD2 (5 bases). The J call may be in error: the DNA end matches TRBJ2-7 better. The CDR3 is 15 amino acids. Germline V gene sequence: CDR1 KGHSH, CDR2 LQKENI.

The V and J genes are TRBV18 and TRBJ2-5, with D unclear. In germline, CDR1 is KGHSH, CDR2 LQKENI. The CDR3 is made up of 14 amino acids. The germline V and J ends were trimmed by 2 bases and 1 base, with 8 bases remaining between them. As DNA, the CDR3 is TGTGCCAGCTCACCAGCGTTCTCCCAAGAGACCCAGTACTTC. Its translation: CASSPAFSQETQYF. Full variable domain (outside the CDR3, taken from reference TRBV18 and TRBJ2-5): NAGVMQNPRHLVRRRGQEARLRCSPMKGHSHVYWYRQLPEEGLKFMVYLQKENIIDESGMPKERFSAEFPKEGPSILRIQQVVRGDSAAYFCASSPAFSQETQYFGPGTRLLVL.

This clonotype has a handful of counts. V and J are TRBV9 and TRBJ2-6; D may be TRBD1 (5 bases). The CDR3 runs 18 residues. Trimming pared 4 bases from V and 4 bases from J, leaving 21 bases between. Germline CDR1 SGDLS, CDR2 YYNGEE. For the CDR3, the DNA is TGTGCCAGCAGCACAGACAGTATCCTGTCTCTGGGGGCCAACGTCCTGACTTTC. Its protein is CASSTDSILSLGANVLTF.

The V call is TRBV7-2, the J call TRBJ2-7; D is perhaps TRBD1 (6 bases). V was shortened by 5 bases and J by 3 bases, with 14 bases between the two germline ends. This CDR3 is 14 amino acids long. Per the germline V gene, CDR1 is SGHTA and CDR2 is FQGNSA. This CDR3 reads CASSPRYRDYEQYF. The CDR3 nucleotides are TGTGCCAGCAGCCCCCGGTACAGGGACTACGAGCAGTACTTC.

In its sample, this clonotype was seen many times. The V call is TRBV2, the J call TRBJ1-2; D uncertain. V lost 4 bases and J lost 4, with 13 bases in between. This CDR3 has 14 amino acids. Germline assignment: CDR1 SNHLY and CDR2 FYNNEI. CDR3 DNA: TGTGCCAGCAGTGGCGAGACAAAAGTCTATGGCTACACCTTC. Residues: CASSGETKVYGYTF.

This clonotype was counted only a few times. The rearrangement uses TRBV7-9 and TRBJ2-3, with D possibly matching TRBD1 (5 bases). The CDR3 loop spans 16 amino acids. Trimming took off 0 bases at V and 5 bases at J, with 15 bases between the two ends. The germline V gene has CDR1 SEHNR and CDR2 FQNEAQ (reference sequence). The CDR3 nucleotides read TGTGCCAGCAGCTTAGCCGAGACAGTGGCAGAAGATACGCAGTATTTT. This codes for CASSLAETVAEDTQYF.

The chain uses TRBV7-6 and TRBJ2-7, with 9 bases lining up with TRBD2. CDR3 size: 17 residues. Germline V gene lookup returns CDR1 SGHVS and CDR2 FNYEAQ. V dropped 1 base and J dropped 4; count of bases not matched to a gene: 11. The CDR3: CASSLELPTSGGYEQYF. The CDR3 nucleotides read TGTGCCAGCAGCTTAGAGCTTCCGACTAGCGGTGGTTACGAGCAGTACTTC. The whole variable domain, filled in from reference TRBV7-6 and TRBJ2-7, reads GAGVSQSPRYKVTKRGQDVALRCDPISGHVSLYWYRQALGQGPEFLTYFNYEAQQDKSGLPNDRFSAERPEGSISTLTIQRTEQRDSAMYRCASSLELPTSGGYEQYFGPGTRLTVT.

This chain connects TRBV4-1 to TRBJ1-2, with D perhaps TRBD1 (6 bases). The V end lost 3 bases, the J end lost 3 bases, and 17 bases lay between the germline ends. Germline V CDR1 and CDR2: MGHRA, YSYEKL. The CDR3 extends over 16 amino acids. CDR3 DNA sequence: TGCGCCAGCAGCCATGTAGCCCAGGGGAACGACTATGGCTACACCTTC. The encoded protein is CASSHVAQGNDYGYTF.

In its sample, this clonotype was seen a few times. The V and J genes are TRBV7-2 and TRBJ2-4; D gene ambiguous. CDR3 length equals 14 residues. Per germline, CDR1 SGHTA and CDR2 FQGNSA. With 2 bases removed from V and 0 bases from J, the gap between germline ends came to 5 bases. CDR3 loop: CASSLTVAKNIQYF. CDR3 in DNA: TGTGCCAGCAGCTTAACCGTAGCCAAAAACATTCAGTACTTC.

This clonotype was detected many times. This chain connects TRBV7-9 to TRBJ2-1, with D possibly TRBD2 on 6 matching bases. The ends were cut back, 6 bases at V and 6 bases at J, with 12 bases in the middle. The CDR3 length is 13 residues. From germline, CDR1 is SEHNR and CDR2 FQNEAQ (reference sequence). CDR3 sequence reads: CASRWDSVNEQFF. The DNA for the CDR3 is TGTGCCAGCAGATGGGACTCCGTCAATGAGCAGTTCTTC. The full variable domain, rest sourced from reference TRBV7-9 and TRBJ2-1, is DTGVSQNPRHKITKRGQNVTFRCDPISEHNRLYWYRQTLGQGPEFLTYFQNEAQLEKSRLLSDRFSAERPKGSFSTLEIQRTEQGDSAMYLCASRWDSVNEQFFGPGTRLTVL.

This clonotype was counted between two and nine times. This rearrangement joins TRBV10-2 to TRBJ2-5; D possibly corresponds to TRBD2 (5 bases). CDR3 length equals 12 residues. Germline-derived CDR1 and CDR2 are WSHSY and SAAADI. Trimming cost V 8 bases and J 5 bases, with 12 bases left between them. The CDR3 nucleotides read TGCGCCAGCGGAGGAGTTTTGGAGACCCAGTACTTC. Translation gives CASGGVLETQYF.

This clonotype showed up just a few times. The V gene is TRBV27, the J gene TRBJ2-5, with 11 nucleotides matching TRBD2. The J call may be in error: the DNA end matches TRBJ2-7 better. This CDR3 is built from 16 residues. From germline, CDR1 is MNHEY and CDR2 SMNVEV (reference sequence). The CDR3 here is CASSLSGLAVAYEQYF. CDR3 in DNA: TGTGCCAGCAGTTTATCGGGACTAGCGGTAGCCTACGAGCAGTACTTC.

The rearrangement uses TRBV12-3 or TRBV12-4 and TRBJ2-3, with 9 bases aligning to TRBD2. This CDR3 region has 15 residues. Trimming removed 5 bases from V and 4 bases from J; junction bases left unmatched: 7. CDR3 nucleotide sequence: TGTGCCAGCAGTCTTAGCGGGGGTAGCGCAGATACGCAGTATTTT. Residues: CASSLSGGSADTQYF.

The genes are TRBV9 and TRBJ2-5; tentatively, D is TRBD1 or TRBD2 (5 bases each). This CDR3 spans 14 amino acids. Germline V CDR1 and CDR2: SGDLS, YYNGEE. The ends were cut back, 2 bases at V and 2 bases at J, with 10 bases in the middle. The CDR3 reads CASSVSDSQETQYF. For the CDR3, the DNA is TGTGCCAGCAGCGTTAGCGACAGTCAAGAGACCCAGTACTTC.

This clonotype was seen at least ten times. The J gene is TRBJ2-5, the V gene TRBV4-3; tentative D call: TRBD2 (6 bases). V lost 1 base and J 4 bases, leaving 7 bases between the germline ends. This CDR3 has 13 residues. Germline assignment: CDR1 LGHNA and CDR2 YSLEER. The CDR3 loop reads CASSQAGGETQYF. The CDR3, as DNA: TGCGCCAGCAGCCAAGCCGGGGGAGAGACCCAGTACTTC.

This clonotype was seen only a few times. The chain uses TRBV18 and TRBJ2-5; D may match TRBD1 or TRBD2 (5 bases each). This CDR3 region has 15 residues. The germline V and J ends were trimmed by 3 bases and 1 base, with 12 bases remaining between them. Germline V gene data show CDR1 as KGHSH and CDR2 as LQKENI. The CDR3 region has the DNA TGTGCCAGCTCACCTGGGGGAAAGATCCAAGAGACCCAGTACTTC. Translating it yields CASSPGGKIQETQYF.

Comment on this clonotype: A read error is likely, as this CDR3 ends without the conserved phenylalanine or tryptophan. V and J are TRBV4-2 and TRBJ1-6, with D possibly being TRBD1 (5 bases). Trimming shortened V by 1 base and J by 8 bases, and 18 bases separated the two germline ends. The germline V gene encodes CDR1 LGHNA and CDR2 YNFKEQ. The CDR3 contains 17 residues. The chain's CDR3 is CASSQGALRGTDSPLHL. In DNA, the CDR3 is TGTGCCAGCAGCCAAGGTGCCCTGAGGGGCACGGATTCACCCCTCCACCTT.

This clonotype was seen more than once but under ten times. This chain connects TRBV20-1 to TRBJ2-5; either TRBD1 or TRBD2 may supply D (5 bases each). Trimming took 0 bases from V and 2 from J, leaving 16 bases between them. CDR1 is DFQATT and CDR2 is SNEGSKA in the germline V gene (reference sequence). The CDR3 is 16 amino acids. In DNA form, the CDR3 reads TGCAGTGCTAGAGATGTGAAGGGACCACTTCAAGAGACCCAGTACTTC. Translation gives CSARDVKGPLQETQYF.

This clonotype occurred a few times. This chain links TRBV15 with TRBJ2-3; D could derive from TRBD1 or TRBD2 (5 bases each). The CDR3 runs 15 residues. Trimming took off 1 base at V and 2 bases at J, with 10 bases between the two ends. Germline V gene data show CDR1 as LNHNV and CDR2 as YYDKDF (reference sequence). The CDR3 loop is CATSRGREYTDTQYF. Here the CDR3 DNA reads TGTGCCACCAGCAGAGGCAGGGAGTACACAGATACGCAGTATTTT.

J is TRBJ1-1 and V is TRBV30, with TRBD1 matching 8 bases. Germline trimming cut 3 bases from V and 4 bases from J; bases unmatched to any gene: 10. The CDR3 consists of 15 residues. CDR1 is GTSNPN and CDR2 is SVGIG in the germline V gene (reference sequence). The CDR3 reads CAWRATGGTRTEAFF. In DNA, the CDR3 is TGTGCCTGGAGAGCAACAGGGGGTACCCGCACTGAAGCTTTCTTT.

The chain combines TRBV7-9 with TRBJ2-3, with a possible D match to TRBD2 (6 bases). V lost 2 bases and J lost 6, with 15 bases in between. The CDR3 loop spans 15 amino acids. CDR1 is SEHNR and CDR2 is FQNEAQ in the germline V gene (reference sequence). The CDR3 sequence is CASSLTAGRADTQYF. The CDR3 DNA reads TGTGCCAGCAGCTTAACTGCGGGACGCGCCGATACGCAGTATTTT.

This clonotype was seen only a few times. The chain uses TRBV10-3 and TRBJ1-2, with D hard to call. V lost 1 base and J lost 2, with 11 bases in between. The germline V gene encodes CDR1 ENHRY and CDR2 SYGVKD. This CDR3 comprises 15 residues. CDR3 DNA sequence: TGTGCCATCAGTGAGTTCCAGGCTTCCAACTATGGCTACACCTTC. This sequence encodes CAISEFQASNYGYTF.